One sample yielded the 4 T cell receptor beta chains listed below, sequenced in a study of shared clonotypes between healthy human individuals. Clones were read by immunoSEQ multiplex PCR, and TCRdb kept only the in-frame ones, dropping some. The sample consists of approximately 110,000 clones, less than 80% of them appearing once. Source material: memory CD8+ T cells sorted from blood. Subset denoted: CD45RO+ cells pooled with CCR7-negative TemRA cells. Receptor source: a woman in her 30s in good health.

The CDR3 nucleotides are TGTGCCAGCAGTCCACGGACGGGGTACGAGCAGTACTTC. Translating it yields CASSPRTGYEQYF. This chain uses TRBV28 with TRBJ2-7, with D perhaps TRBD2 (5 bases). This CDR3 spans 13 amino acids. CDR1 MDHEN and CDR2 SYDVKM come from the germline V gene. V gave up 5 bases and J gave up 4 bases, with 12 bases separating them.

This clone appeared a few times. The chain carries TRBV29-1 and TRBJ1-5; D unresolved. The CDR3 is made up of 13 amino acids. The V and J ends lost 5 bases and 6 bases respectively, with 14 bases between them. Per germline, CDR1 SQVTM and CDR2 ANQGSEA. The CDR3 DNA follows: TGCAGCGTTAGAACTACGGCGGGTCAGCCCCAGCATTTT. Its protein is CSVRTTAGQPQHF.

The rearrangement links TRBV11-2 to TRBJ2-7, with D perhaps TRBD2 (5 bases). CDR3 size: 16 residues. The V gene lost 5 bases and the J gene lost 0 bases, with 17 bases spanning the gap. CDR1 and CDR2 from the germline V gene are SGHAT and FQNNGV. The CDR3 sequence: CASSPRASGDSYEQYF. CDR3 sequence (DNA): TGTGCCAGCAGCCCAAGGGCCAGCGGAGACTCCTACGAGCAGTACTTC.

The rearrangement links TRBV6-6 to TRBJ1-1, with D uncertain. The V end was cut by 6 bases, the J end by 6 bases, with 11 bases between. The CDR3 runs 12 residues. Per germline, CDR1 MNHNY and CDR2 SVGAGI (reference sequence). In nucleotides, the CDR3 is TGTGCCAGCAGCCCCGGATGGGCTGAAGCTTTCTTT. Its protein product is CASSPGWAEAFF.